These T cell receptor beta chains were read from a single sample in a study of blood T cell repertoires in COVID-19. Sequencing was performed with immunoSEQ multiplex PCR; in TCRdb, only in-frame clones are kept and a portion is missing. The repertoire consists of fewer than 300,000 clones, with approximately 86% occurring once and the leading ten covering about 1%. Sequencing was done on a sample of peripheral blood. Receptors were obtained from a human donor with COVID-19, enrolled during active disease. The donor label of this sample is uncertain. CDR3s include the opening cysteine and the closing phenylalanine or tryptophan. D genes are given only for firm matches.

.	TRBV6-4	TRBJ1-2	CASRPISGSGYGYTF
TRBD1	TRBV9	TRBJ2-3	CASRPIGTGDSDTQYF
.	TRBV30	TRBJ2-7	CAWKTSYEQYF
TRBD1	TRBV19	TRBJ2-7	CASSIDATGAAPYEQYF
TRBD2	TRBV28	TRBJ2-1	CASKLAGVSGYNEQFF
.	TRBV9	TRBJ2-5	CASSVAGTWGQETQYF
.	TRBV28	TRBJ2-3	CASSQGGEVADTQYF
TRBD2	TRBV5-1	TRBJ2-7	CASSSTNSGVAYEQYF
TRBD2	TRBV10-3	TRBJ2-1	CAISESNAASGIGSEQFF
.	TRBV6-6	TRBJ1-1	CASSYSGAGGAEAFF
TRBD1	TRBV12-3/TRBV12-4	TRBJ1-2	CASSLRDRPGYTF
TRBD1	TRBV28	TRBJ1-4	CASSRQGTNEKLFF
TRBD2	TRBV19	TRBJ2-5	CASSISGSWETQYF
.	TRBV4-3	TRBJ1-4	CASSQEAGSGEKLFF
TRBD1	TRBV5-1	TRBJ1-1	CASSQRQGNTEAFF
TRBD1	TRBV30	TRBJ1-2	CAWSRDRTIGGYTF
.	TRBV5-1	TRBJ2-1	CASSGLLISQGNEQFF
TRBD1	TRBV29-1	TRBJ2-7	CSVEQDRDEQYF
TRBD2	TRBV11-3	TRBJ2-2	CASSAGTSGTTGELFF
.	TRBV7-2	TRBJ1-2	CASSFGGAASYGYTF
.	TRBV5-4	TRBJ1-6	CASSLAVQNSPLHF
.	TRBV7-7	TRBJ2-1	CASSSTQGADYNEQFF
.	TRBV7-9	TRBJ2-1	CASRAQISGVLDEQFF
.	TRBV9	TRBJ1-5	CASSARGVGQPQHF
.	TRBV19	TRBJ2-1	CASSMRGGSYNEQFF
.	TRBV2	TRBJ1-1	CASSDRGQAFF
TRBD1	TRBV7-3	TRBJ2-5	CASSLSSRGQKETQYF
.	TRBV5-6	TRBJ2-2	CASSFDTGVSGELFF
.	TRBV5-8	TRBJ2-3	CASSLRIATDTQYF
.	TRBV29-1	TRBJ2-1	CSVEDRALSSYNEQFF
.	TRBV28	TRBJ2-2	CASTPSVELFF
.	TRBV27	TRBJ1-5	CASSSSYRFSNQPQHF
.	TRBV7-2	TRBJ1-1	CASSLVTGGTEAFF
TRBD1	TRBV3-1/TRBV3-2	TRBJ1-5	CASSQGFDRAVRQPQHF
.	TRBV5-4	TRBJ2-1	CASSLPDSSYNEQFF
.	TRBV7-3	TRBJ2-2	CASSSTPNTGELFF
.	TRBV7-9	TRBJ2-2	CASSLKRSGELFF
TRBD1	TRBV24-1	TRBJ2-7	CATSPGQGVRASEQYF
.	TRBV29-1	TRBJ2-1	CSVEDVQGWNEQFF
TRBD1	TRBV5-5	TRBJ1-1	CASSLGQGMNTEAFF
.	TRBV10-3	TRBJ1-1	CAISPFGENTEAFF
.	TRBV5-1	TRBJ1-1	CASSLAQGPEAFF
TRBD2	TRBV24-1	TRBJ2-1	CATSDARLAGVNEQFF
.	TRBV29-1	TRBJ1-4	CSVEDPAGPNEKLFF
.	TRBV27	TRBJ1-4	CASSRNRVVQEKLFF
.	TRBV4-1	TRBJ1-2	CASSQAGNYGYTF
.	TRBV3-1/TRBV3-2	TRBJ1-3	CASSLTEAGNTIYF
.	TRBV6-2/TRBV6-3	TRBJ2-1	CASSSTRRVEQFF
.	TRBV19	TRBJ2-7	CASSRAQGMVDSQYF
.	TRBV6-1	TRBJ1-1	CASSEVGPGETEAFF
TRBD2	TRBV5-4	TRBJ2-7	CASSPEGGRRTEQYF
TRBD1	TRBV2	TRBJ2-7	CASREGQDYEQYF
.	TRBV7-2	TRBJ2-2	CASSRRQVTGELFF
.	TRBV19	TRBJ1-1	CASSNRATRGNTEAFF
.	TRBV29-1	TRBJ1-1	CSGGTGHRNTEAFF
TRBD2	TRBV5-1	TRBJ2-7	CASNRGSGTAYEQYF
TRBD2	TRBV28	TRBJ2-7	CASSTRTSGRVEQYF
.	TRBV3-1/TRBV3-2	TRBJ2-1	CASSQGSGPYNEQFF
TRBD2	TRBV27	TRBJ2-1	CASSLRASGRGSSYNEQFF